This entry lists 5 T cell receptor beta chains sequenced from one sample in a study of beta chain features in type 1 diabetes. These TCRs' antigens remain unknown. The authors reverse transcribed all of the isolated RNA, so sequencing captured expressed TCRB transcripts. Sequencing used immunoSEQ multiplex PCR; TCRdb keeps in-frame clones, though not all of them. The sample has around 250,000 clones, approximately 15% seen once; the top ten hold about 0.016%. Study-level results: Shortening of TCRB CDR3s, moderate but significant, appeared in all four CD4+ subsets of Type 1 diabetes patients.

Sequenced: naive CD4+ T cells from blood. The receptor set was obtained from a man aged 25 to 40 with type 1 diabetes.

CDR3 bases: TGTGCCAGCAGTGGGGGGACTAGCGGGGCCCTGAACACCGGGGAGCTGTTTTTT. This translates into CASSGGTSGALNTGELFF. J is TRBJ2-2 and V is TRBV28; 13 nucleotides line up with TRBD2. Germline CDR1 and CDR2: MDHEN and SYDVKM. The CDR3 has 18 amino acids. V was pared by 5 bases and J by 1 base, with 7 bases of the junction left unmatched.

This clone was counted between two and nine times. The V call is TRBV7-3, the J call TRBJ2-1; the match to TRBD2 covers 9 bases. The CDR3 spans 17 residues. CDR1 and CDR2 from the germline V gene are SGHTA and FQGTGA. V dropped 2 bases and J dropped 9; count of bases not matched to a gene: 14. The CDR3 sequence is CASSLWASGVSGGEQFF. As DNA, the CDR3 is TGTGCCAGCAGCTTATGGGCTAGCGGGGTCAGCGGTGGTGAGCAGTTCTTC.

This clone was seen only a few times. J is TRBJ2-7 and V is TRBV5-6; D might be TRBD2 (6 bases). Germline-derived CDR1 and CDR2 are SGHDT and YYEEEE. V lost 4 bases to trimming and J lost 2 bases, with 13 bases between them. The CDR3 length is 14 residues. The chain's CDR3 is CASSGGAGTYEQYF. CDR3 bases: TGTGCCAGCAGCGGAGGGGCCGGGACCTACGAGCAGTACTTC.

The rearrangement uses TRBV6-5 and TRBJ2-7, with D unresolved. The V end was cut by 5 bases, the J end by 0 bases, with 11 bases between. Germline CDR1 and CDR2: MNHEY and SVGAGI. This CDR3 spans 14 amino acids. The CDR3 nucleotides read TGTGCCAGCAGTAGCCGGAGAGGCTCCTACGAGCAGTACTTC. This gives the protein CASSSRRGSYEQYF.

This clone has more than one count but fewer than ten. The J gene is TRBJ2-7, the V gene TRBV9; TRBD1 might be the D (6 bases). The V end lost 4 bases, the J end lost 7 bases, and 18 bases lay between the germline ends. The CDR3 length is 14 residues. The germline V gene has CDR1 SGDLS and CDR2 YYNGEE. DNA for the CDR3: TGTGCCAGCAGCCTAAGCCCAGGGGCCAGGGAGCAGTACTTC. Translating it yields CASSLSPGAREQYF.